This note documents a single TCR beta chain sequence. Germline V gene data show CDR1 as SGHVS and CDR2 as FQNEAQ. The CDR3 has 16 residues. V was cut by 1 base and J by 6 bases, with 15 bases left in between. A template switching step contributed a universal primer site, while unique molecular identifiers were present in the cDNA. Each CDR3 protein is one row after TCRdb ran MiXCR on the 5' RACE reads. The repertoire has hundreds of thousands of distinct CDR3 sequences, around 6.1% of them found once; the top ten carry 1.5% to 2%. The data are from a study of identical twins. The V call is TRBV7-8, the J call TRBJ2-2; D is unresolved. The sample comprised naive T cells sorted from blood. The TCR sequence derives from a young man in good health. CDR3 sequence: CASSLDWRVVAGELFF. CDR3 nucleotides: TGTGCCAGCAGCTTAGACTGGCGAGTGGTTGCCGGGGAGCTGTTTTTT.